This entry is about one T cell receptor beta chain. The V gene's germline CDR1 is SNHLY and CDR2 FYNNEI. This CDR3 contains 12 residues. Between the trimmed V and J ends, which lost 4 bases and 4 bases, there was a span of 5 bases. These data belong to a study of blood T cell repertoires in COVID-19. Overall study context: The United States, Italy and Spain supplied acute and convalescent COVID-19 samples. From T cells, B-cell-depleted T cells, or PBMCs came the material, which was cDNA or gDNA.

Per the study methods: Cell counts per sample came from amplifying reference gene primers. The method was immunoSEQ multiplex PCR; TCRdb's version includes in-frame clones alone and lacks a portion of them. Clone size and the V and J calls come from that table; the DNA yielded D and trimming. The sample lists under 200,000 clones; about 91% were seen once. The specimen sequenced was peripheral blood. The chain carries TRBV2 and TRBJ2-1; no firm D call. The TCR comes from a woman in her sixties or seventies who had recovered from COVID-19. The CDR3 bases are TGTGCCAGCAGTGTCCCTTACAATGAGCAGTTCTTC. Translated: CASSVPYNEQFF.